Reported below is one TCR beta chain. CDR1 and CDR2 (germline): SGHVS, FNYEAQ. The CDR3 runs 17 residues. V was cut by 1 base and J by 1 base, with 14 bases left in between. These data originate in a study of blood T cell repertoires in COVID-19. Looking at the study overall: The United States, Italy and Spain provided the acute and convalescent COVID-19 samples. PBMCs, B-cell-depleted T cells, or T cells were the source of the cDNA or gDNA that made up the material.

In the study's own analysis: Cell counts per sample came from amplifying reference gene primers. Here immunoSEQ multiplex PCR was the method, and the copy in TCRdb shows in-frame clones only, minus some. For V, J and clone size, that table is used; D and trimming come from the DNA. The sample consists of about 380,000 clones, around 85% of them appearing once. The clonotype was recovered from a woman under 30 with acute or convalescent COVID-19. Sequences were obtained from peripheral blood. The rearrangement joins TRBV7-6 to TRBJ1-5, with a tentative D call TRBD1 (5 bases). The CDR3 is CASSLGSGDLSNQPQHF. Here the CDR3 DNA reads TGTGCCAGCAGCTTAGGGTCGGGGGATTTAAGCAATCAGCCCCAGCATTTT.